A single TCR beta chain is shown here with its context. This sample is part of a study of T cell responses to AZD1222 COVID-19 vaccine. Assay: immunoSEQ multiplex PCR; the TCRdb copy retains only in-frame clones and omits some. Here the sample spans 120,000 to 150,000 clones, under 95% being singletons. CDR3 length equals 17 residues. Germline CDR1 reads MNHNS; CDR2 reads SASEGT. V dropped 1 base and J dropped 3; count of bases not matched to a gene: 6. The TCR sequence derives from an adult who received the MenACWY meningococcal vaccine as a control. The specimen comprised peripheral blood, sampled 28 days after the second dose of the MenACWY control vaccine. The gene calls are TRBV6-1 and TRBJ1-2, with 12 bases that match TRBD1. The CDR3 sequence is CASSEGDRGRIDYGYTF. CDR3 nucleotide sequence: TGTGCCAGCAGTGAAGGGGACAGGGGGCGTATTGACTATGGCTACACCTTC.